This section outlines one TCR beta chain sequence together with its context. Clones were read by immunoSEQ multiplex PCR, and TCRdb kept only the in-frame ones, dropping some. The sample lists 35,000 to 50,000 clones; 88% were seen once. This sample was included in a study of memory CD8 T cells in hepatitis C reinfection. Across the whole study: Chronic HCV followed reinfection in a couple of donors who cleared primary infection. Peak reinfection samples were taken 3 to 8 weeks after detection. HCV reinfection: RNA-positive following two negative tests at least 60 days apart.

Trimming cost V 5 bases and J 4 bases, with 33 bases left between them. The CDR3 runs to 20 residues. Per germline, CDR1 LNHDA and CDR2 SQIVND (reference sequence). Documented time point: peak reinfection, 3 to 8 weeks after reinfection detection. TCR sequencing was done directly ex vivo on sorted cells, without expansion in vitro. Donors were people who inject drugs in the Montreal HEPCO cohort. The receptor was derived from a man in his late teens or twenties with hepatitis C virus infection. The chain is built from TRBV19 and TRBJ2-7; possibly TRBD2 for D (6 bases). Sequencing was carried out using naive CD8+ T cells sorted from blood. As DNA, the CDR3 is TGTGCCAGTAGTCCCCGTTCCGGTTGGGCGCAAGGTCGGGAGCCGTACGAGCAGTACGTC. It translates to CASSPRSGWAQGREPYEQYV.